The rows below give T cell receptor beta chains drawn from one sample of a study of tumor and adjacent non-tumor tissue in lung cancer. TCRdb re-called the multiplex PCR reads with MiXCR, one entry per CDR3 protein. Here the sample spans approximately 90,000 distinct CDR3 sequences, roughly 70% being singletons. Sequencing input: lung tumor tissue. Receptors originate from a man aged 55 to 70 with non-small cell lung cancer. Both conserved end residues are part of each CDR3. Each record gives: J gene, V gene, D gene, clone size, CDR3 DNA, CDR3 protein. A D gene is named only where the DNA matches it firmly. Rows may omit the clone size; those that give it use once, few, many or a size class.

TRBJ1-1	TRBV11-1	.	.	TGCGCCAGCAACTTATCGGCGGGCGAGACTGAAGTTTTCTTT	CASNLSAGETEVFF
TRBJ2-7	TRBV12-3/TRBV12-4	.	.	TGTGCCAGCTCCCCGGGACTGGCACTCTACGAGCAGTACTTC	CASSPGLALYEQYF
TRBJ2-3	TRBV7-3	.	.	TGTGCCAGCAGCTTAGGACTGCACACAGATACGCAGTATTTT	CASSLGLHTDTQYF
TRBJ2-7	TRBV20-1	.	.	TGCAATGCTAGATCGCCTGCAGGGTTCGAGCAGTACTTC	CNARSPAGFEQYF
TRBJ2-7	TRBV11-1	.	.	TGCGCCAGCAGCTTTTCATACGGCGAGCAGTACTTC	CASSFSYGEQYF
TRBJ2-2	TRBV12-3/TRBV12-4	TRBD1	.	TGTGCCAGTAGCCCTGACAGGGGAGGTTGGGTCTGGGAGCTGTTTTTT	CASSPDRGGWVWELFF
TRBJ1-2	TRBV6-6	TRBD1	.	TGTGCCAGCACGGAGGATGGACAGGGGATAAATGGCTACACTTTC	CASTEDGQGINGYTF
TRBJ2-7	TRBV12-3/TRBV12-4	TRBD2	.	TGTGCCAGCAGTTTAAGCGGTGCGGGAGGCTACGAGCAGTACTTC	CASSLSGAGGYEQYF
TRBJ2-3	TRBV19	TRBD2	.	TGTGCCAGTAGTATCTTAGCGGGAGCAACAGATACGCAGTATTTT	CASSILAGATDTQYF
TRBJ2-1	TRBV6-5	TRBD2	many	TGTGCCAGCAAGACTAGCGGGGGGGCATACAATGAGCAGTTCTTC	CASKTSGGAYNEQFF
TRBJ2-1	TRBV11-2	TRBD2	.	TGTGCCAGCAGCTTGCGGACTAGCCCCTACAATGAGCAGTTCTTC	CASSLRTSPYNEQFF
TRBJ1-4	TRBV7-8	.	.	TGTGCCAGCAGCTTAGATGGTGATGAAAAACTGTTTTTT	CASSLDGDEKLFF
TRBJ1-1	TRBV18	TRBD1	few	TGTGCCAGCTCACCTCGACAGGGCCCGAACACTGAAGCTTTCTTT	CASSPRQGPNTEAFF
TRBJ2-7	TRBV10-3	.	many	TGTGCCATCAGATCCGGGACTTCCTACGAGCAGTACTTC	CAIRSGTSYEQYF
TRBJ1-2	TRBV6-2/TRBV6-3	.	.	TGTGTCAGCAGTTATAACAGGGAGTATGGCTACACCTTC	CVSSYNREYGYTF
TRBJ2-1	TRBV4-2	TRBD2	.	TGTACCAGCAGCCGAGGACTAGCGGGAGTTAATGAACAGTTCTTC	CTSSRGLAGVNEQFF
TRBJ2-3	TRBV10-1	.	.	TGCGCCTGCAGCAGTAGCACAGATACGCAGTATTTT	CACSSSTDTQYF
TRBJ2-1	TRBV7-9	.	few	TGTGCCAGCAGCTTAGTCAGGGTCCAGAACAATGAGCAATTCTTC	CASSLVRVQNNEQFF
TRBJ2-7	TRBV6-6	.	many	TGTGCCAGCAGTTACTCTCACCCATGGGCCTACGAGCAGTACTTC	CASSYSHPWAYEQYF
TRBJ2-2	TRBV4-1	TRBD1	once	TGCGCCGGCAGCCTCCCGAACAGGGGCGCCGGGGAGCTGTTTTTT	CAGSLPNRGAGELFF
TRBJ2-3	TRBV6-1	.	.	TGTGCCGGCAGTGAATCTGCTACGGGGAATGTGAGAGATACGCAGTATTTT	CAGSESATGNVRDTQYF
TRBJ1-1	TRBV5-1	TRBD1	many	TGCGCCAGCAGCTTGGACTCAGGGGGGACTGAAGCTTTCTTT	CASSLDSGGTEAFF
TRBJ2-1	TRBV4-2	TRBD2	.	TGTCCCATCAGCAGACTAGCGGGAGGGCACAATGAGCAGTTCTTC	CPISRLAGGHNEQFF
TRBJ2-3	TRBV11-1	.	few	TGTGCCAGCAGCCTCCTCGGGAGTGTAGATACGCAGTATTTT	CASSLLGSVDTQYF
TRBJ1-2	TRBV12-3/TRBV12-4	.	many	TGTGCCAGCAGTCCACTCCGGGACCCCGGACCGAACTATGGCTACACCTTC	CASSPLRDPGPNYGYTF
TRBJ2-1	TRBV11-3	.	medium-sized	TGTGCCAGCAGCCCACCGGGCGGTTGGTCCTACAATGAGCAGTTCTTC	CASSPPGGWSYNEQFF
TRBJ2-1	TRBV29-1	.	.	TGCAGCGTTCTGGACAAAGAGCCGTTCTTC	CSVLDKEPFF
TRBJ2-3	TRBV25-1	.	many	TGTGCCAGCAGTGAAGGCGTGCTAGGTACGCAGTATTTT	CASSEGVLGTQYF
TRBJ2-3	TRBV5-4	.	once	TGTGCCAGCAGCTGGCCTCTCACAGATACGCAGTATTTT	CASSWPLTDTQYF
TRBJ1-2	TRBV6-2/TRBV6-3	.	.	TGTACCAGCAGTGGGGACACCGCTAACTATGGCTACATCTTC	CTSSGDTANYGYIF
TRBJ2-1	TRBV5-1	.	.	TGCTCCAGCAGCTTGTCTTCGGGGGGCGATAAGCAGTTCTTC	CSSSLSSGGDKQFF
TRBJ2-3	TRBV6-2/TRBV6-3	.	.	TGTGCCAGCGGGATGTGGCAAGTGGGCACAGATAGGCAGTATTTT	CASGMWQVGTDRQYF
TRBJ2-3	TRBV24-1	.	.	TGTGCCACCAGTGATTTAGGCGGCACAGATACGCAGTATTTT	CATSDLGGTDTQYF
TRBJ1-2	TRBV5-1	.	.	TGCGCCAGCAACGTTGACAGATTGGGTGGCTACACCTTC	CASNVDRLGGYTF
TRBJ2-1	TRBV29-1	TRBD2	once	TGCAGCGTTGACTTGCTTGGGGAGGGTGACAATGAGCAGTTCTTC	CSVDLLGEGDNEQFF
TRBJ2-7	TRBV6-6	TRBD2	few	TGTGCCAGCAGTTCCGGACTAGCGGGAGGTACCGACCAATACTTC	CASSSGLAGGTDQYF